This entry concerns a single TCR beta chain. One end of the junction varies from germline; a read error may be responsible. Each sample provided at least 5 micrograms of extracted total RNA. This sample stems from a study of blood T cells in healthy people across ages. The wider study: About one barcoded beta molecule per two T cells was the capture yield of template switching.

The second PCR ran about 6 to 11 cycles with a sample-barcoded 5' primer and J-beta primers. TCRdb re-called the 5' RACE reads through MiXCR, storing one row per CDR3 protein. The sample includes 1.8 million or so distinct CDR3 sequences, about 39% of them seen just once. The sequence derives from a human donor in good health. Specimen: blood.

CDR3 region: CANSPASGGAYEQYF. The CDR3 coding sequence is TGTGCCAACAGCCCGGCTAGCGGGGGGGCGTACGAGCAGTACTTC. The genes are TRBV7-2 and TRBJ2-7; 12 bases line up with TRBD2. Germline V gene data show CDR1 as SGHTA and CDR2 as FQGNSA. The CDR3 runs 15 residues.